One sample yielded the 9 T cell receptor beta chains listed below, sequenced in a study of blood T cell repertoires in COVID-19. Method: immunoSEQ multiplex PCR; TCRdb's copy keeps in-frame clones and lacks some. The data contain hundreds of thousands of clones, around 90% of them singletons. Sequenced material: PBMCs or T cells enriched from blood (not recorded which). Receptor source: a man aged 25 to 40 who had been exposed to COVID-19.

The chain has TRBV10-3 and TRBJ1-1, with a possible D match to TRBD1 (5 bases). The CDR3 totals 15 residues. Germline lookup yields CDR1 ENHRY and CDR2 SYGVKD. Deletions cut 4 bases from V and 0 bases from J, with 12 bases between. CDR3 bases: TGTGCCATCAGTGGAGAGACAGCTATGAACACTGAAGCTTTCTTT. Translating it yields CAISGETAMNTEAFF.

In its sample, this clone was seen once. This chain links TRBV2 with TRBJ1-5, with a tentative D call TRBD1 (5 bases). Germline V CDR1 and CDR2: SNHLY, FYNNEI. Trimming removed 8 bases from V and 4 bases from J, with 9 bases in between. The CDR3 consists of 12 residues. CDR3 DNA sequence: TGTGCCAGCGCCAGGGATAATCAGCCCCAGCATTTT. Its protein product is CASARDNQPQHF.

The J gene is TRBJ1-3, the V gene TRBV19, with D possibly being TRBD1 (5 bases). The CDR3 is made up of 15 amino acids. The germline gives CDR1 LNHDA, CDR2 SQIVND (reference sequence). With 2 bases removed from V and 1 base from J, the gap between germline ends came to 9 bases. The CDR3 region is CASSIRRGSGNTIYF. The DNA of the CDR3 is TGTGCCAGTAGTATACGGAGGGGTTCTGGAAACACCATATATTTT. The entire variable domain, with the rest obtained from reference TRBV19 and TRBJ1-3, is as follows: DGGITQSPKYLFRKEGQNVTLSCEQNLNHDAMYWYRQDPGQGLRLIYYSQIVNDFQKGDIAEGYSVSREKKESFPLTVTSAQKNPTAFYLCASSIRRGSGNTIYFGEGSWLTVV.

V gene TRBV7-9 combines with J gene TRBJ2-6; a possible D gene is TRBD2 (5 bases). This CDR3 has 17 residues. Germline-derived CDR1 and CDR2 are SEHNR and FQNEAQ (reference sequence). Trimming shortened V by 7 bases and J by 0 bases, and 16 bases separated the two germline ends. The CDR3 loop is CASIAMTGNSGANVLTF. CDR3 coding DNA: TGTGCCAGCATCGCAATGACGGGGAACTCTGGGGCCAACGTCCTGACTTTC.

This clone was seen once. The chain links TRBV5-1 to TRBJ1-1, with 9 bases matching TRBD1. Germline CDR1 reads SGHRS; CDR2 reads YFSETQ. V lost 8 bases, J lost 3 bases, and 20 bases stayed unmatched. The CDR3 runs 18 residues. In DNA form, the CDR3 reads TGCGCCAGTAGCCAGAGTCCTGGACAGGGGCGCTGGGACACTGAAGCTTTCTTT. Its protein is CASSQSPGQGRWDTEAFF.

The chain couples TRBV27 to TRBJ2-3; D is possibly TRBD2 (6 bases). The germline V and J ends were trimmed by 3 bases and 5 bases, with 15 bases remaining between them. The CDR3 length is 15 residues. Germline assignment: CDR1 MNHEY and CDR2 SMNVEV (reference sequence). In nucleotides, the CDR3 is TGTGCCAGCAGTTTCGGGGGTGGCGAGGGAGATACGCAGTATTTT. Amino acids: CASSFGGGEGDTQYF.

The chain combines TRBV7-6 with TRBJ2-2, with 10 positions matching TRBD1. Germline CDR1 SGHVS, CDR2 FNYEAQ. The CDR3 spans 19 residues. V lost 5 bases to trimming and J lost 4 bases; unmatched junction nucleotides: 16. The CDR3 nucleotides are TGTGCCAGCAGCCCTCTTGGCGCCGGGGACAGGGGTGGCACCGGGGAGCTGTTTTTT. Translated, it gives CASSPLGAGDRGGTGELFF.

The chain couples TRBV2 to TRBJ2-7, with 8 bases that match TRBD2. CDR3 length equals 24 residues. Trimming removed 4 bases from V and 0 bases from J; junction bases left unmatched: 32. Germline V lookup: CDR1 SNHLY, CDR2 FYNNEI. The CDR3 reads CASSALFTPQGAGGAGASSYEQYF. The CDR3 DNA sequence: TGTGCCAGCAGTGCACTCTTCACGCCCCAAGGGGCCGGGGGAGCGGGGGCGAGCTCCTACGAGCAGTACTTC.

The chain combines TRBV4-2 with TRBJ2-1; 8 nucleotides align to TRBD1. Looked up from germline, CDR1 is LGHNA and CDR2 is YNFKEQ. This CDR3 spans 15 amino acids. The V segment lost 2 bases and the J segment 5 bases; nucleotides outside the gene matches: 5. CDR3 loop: CASSQNPGQDNEQFF. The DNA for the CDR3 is TGTGCCAGCAGCCAAAATCCGGGACAGGACAATGAGCAGTTCTTC.